The 19 T cell receptor beta chains given below trace back to one sample, sequenced in a study of T-cell memory formation after mild COVID-19. TCRdb fed the 5' RACE reads into MiXCR, producing one record per CDR3 protein. The sample yields roughly 130,000 distinct CDR3 sequences, about 6.5% seen once. Sequencing input: PBMCs or a T cell subset sorted from them (not recorded which). These TCRs come from an adult woman who had mild COVID-19 (a few samples of this study predate the infection). Cell type and time point are not known.

The J gene is TRBJ2-1, the V gene TRBV4-1; TRBD2 is a possible D gene (5 bases). CDR1 and CDR2 (germline): MGHRA, YSYEKL. This CDR3 region has 13 residues. V lost 0 bases to trimming and J lost 11 bases, with 11 bases between them. The CDR3 DNA is TGCGCCAGCAGCCAAGATAGAGGGTACCAGCAGTTCTTC. Translated: CASSQDRGYQQFF.

This clonotype was seen many times. This chain joins TRBV5-1 and TRBJ2-3, with 10 positions matching TRBD2. J was trimmed by 5 bases and V by 4 bases; bases with no gene match: 10. This CDR3 has 16 residues. Germline-derived CDR1 and CDR2 are SGHRS and YFSETQ. CDR3 in amino acids: CASSPEPSGSRDTQYF. The CDR3 DNA follows: TGCGCCAGCAGCCCGGAGCCTAGCGGGAGCCGAGATACGCAGTATTTT.

The chain is built from TRBV6-2 or TRBV6-3 and TRBJ2-3, with TRBD2 as a possible D gene (6 bases). Trimming removed 0 bases from V and 2 bases from J, with 9 bases in between. CDR3 size: 15 residues. Per germline, CDR1 MNHEY and CDR2 SVGEGT. For the CDR3, the DNA is TGTGCCAGCAGTTACTCGGGACTTACCACAGATACGCAGTATTTT. Its protein product is CASSYSGLTTDTQYF.

This clonotype occurred many times. The chain is built from TRBV12-3 or TRBV12-4 and TRBJ2-7; the D gene is possibly TRBD2 (5 bases). CDR3 length: 15 residues. The V end lost 3 bases, the J end lost 1 base, and 13 bases lay between the germline ends. CDR3 in amino acids: CASSFMWGASYEQYF. The CDR3 DNA reads TGTGCCAGCAGTTTTATGTGGGGAGCATCCTACGAGCAGTACTTC.

This clonotype was recorded a few times. The rearrangement joins TRBV5-1 to TRBJ1-2; D perhaps matches TRBD1 (5 bases). V was pared by 6 bases and J by 0 bases, with 9 bases between. CDR1 and CDR2 from the germline V gene are SGHRS and YFSETQ. This CDR3 spans 13 amino acids. CDR3: CASTREANYGYTF. CDR3 sequence (DNA): TGCGCCAGCACCAGGGAGGCTAACTATGGCTACACCTTC.

This clonotype was detected only a few times. The chain combines TRBV7-2 with TRBJ2-2; 12 positions agree with TRBD2. CDR3 length equals 16 residues. Trimming removed 5 bases from V and 4 bases from J; junction bases left unmatched: 5. Germline CDR1 SGHTA, CDR2 FQGNSA. The CDR3: CASSLGLAGSTGELFF. The CDR3 DNA reads TGTGCCAGCAGCCTTGGACTAGCGGGGTCCACCGGGGAGCTGTTTTTT.

This clonotype was seen ten or more times. The chain couples TRBV29-1 to TRBJ2-3; 8 nucleotides line up with TRBD2. V trimming: 3 bases; J trimming: 9 bases; junction bases outside the gene matches: 2. The CDR3 contains 11 residues. The germline V gene encodes CDR1 SQVTM and CDR2 ANQGSEA. DNA of the CDR3: TGCAGCGTTGATAGCGGGGACACGCAGTATTTT. This encodes CSVDSGDTQYF.

The V call is TRBV20-1, the J call TRBJ1-2; a weak D match, TRBD1 (5 bases). CDR3 length: 13 amino acids. CDR1 is DFQATT, CDR2 SNEGSKA, per germline (reference sequence). Deletions cut 5 bases from V and 8 bases from J, with 18 bases between. CDR3 protein: CSADNPRGRGYTF. In nucleotides, the CDR3 is TGCAGTGCTGATAATCCGAGGGGTAGGGGCTACACCTTC.

This clonotype was detected ten times or more. The chain links TRBV7-9 to TRBJ2-1, with 9 bases lining up with TRBD2. V gave up 5 bases and J gave up 0 bases; unmatched junction bases: 11. Germline lookup yields CDR1 SEHNR and CDR2 FQNEAQ (reference sequence). This CDR3 contains 18 residues. The CDR3 DNA reads TGTGCCAGCAGCCCCCGCCGACTAGCGGTCAACTCCTACAATGAGCAGTTCTTC. Protein: CASSPRRLAVNSYNEQFF.

This clonotype was counted at least ten times. This chain links TRBV20-1 with TRBJ2-7, with a tentative D call TRBD1 (5 bases). Trimming took off 3 bases at V and 0 bases at J, with 9 bases between the two ends. The CDR3 spans 13 residues. Germline values: CDR1 DFQATT, CDR2 SNEGSKA (reference sequence). CDR3 DNA sequence: TGCAGTGCTAGGGCAGGGCCCTCCTACGAGCAGTACTTC. Its protein product is CSARAGPSYEQYF.

This clonotype has a count of ten or more. The V call is TRBV7-2, the J call TRBJ1-5; D is possibly TRBD1 (5 bases). Germline lookup yields CDR1 SGHTA and CDR2 FQGNSA. The CDR3 runs to 14 residues. Trimming removed 7 bases at V and 6 bases at J, with 16 bases between. CDR3 amino acids: CASTPGGGGQPQHF. The CDR3 DNA is TGTGCCAGCACCCCCGGGGGGGGAGGTCAGCCCCAGCATTTT.

This clonotype appeared a few times. This sequence joins TRBV7-9 and TRBJ2-1; D may be TRBD1 or TRBD2 (5 bases each). The CDR3 is 15 amino acids. The germline V gene has CDR1 SEHNR and CDR2 FQNEAQ (reference sequence). V lost 1 base and J lost 2, with 9 bases in between. CDR3 in DNA: TGTGCCAGCAGCTTAGATTCGGGACCCTACAATGAGCAGTTCTTC. This sequence encodes CASSLDSGPYNEQFF.

With regard to this clonotype: A much larger clone differs from this one at a single base, so this may be a read error. This sequence joins TRBV15 and TRBJ2-5; D is unresolved. This CDR3 has 13 amino acids. Germline V gives CDR1 LNHNV, CDR2 YYDKDF (reference sequence). The CDR3 here is CDTSLQTQETQYF. DNA of the CDR3: TGTGACACCAGCCTCCAGACTCAAGAGACCCAGTACTTC.

This clonotype came up many times. J is TRBJ2-1 and V is TRBV3-1; D tentatively fits TRBD1 or TRBD2 (7 bases each). CDR3 length equals 11 residues. The germline gives CDR1 LGHDT, CDR2 YNNKEL (reference sequence). V dropped 4 bases and J dropped 14 bases, with 12 bases sitting between them. The CDR3 loop reads CASSRGGGKFF. CDR3 nucleotide sequence: TGTGCCAGCAGCCGGGGAGGGGGCAAGTTCTTC.

The table lists this clonotype with a few counts. The chain combines TRBV20-1 with TRBJ2-5, with D hard to call. Germline V gene lookup returns CDR1 DFQATT and CDR2 SNEGSKA (reference sequence). Trimming took 5 bases from V and 2 from J, leaving 12 bases between them. The CDR3 has 13 residues. The CDR3 coding sequence is TGCAGTGCTTCAGGCCACCTACAAGAGACCCAGTACTTC. Amino acids: CSASGHLQETQYF.

V and J are TRBV9 and TRBJ1-3; D call uncertain. The CDR3 totals 17 residues. The germline CDR1 and CDR2 sequences are SGDLS and YYNGEE. The ends were cut back, 2 bases at V and 3 bases at J, with 18 bases in the middle. This chain's CDR3 is CASSVSGGLFGGNTIYF. For the CDR3, the DNA is TGTGCCAGCAGCGTTTCAGGAGGGCTATTTGGTGGAAACACCATATATTTT.

This clonotype was observed a handful of times. The chain is built from TRBV3-1 and TRBJ2-5; TRBD1 might be the D (6 bases). V lost 0 bases to trimming and J lost 7 bases, with 12 bases between them. Per germline, CDR1 LGHDT and CDR2 YNNKEL (reference sequence). The CDR3 has 14 residues. CDR3 coding DNA: TGTGCCAGCAGCCAAGAAGTCAGGGGCTCGACCCAGTACTTC. It yields the protein CASSQEVRGSTQYF.

The rearrangement uses TRBV7-9 and TRBJ2-1; 8 bases line up with TRBD2. This CDR3 has 14 amino acids. The V gene's germline CDR1 is SEHNR and CDR2 FQNEAQ (reference sequence). Trimming at V came to 2 bases and at J to 7 bases, leaving 4 bases not matched to a gene. CDR3 in amino acids: CASSLSGTSNEQFF. The DNA for the CDR3 is TGTGCCAGCAGCTTATCCGGGACTAGTAATGAGCAGTTCTTC.

The CDR3 loop is CSVLTVNYGYTF. CDR3 nucleotide sequence: TGCAGCGTTCTGACAGTTAACTATGGCTACACCTTC. The chain has TRBV29-1 and TRBJ1-2, with D possibly matching TRBD1 (5 bases). The CDR3 has 12 residues. The germline V and J ends were trimmed by 5 bases and 1 base, with 8 bases remaining between them. Per the germline V gene, CDR1 is SQVTM and CDR2 is ANQGSEA.